This is a list of T cell receptor beta chains from one sample in a study of blood T cell repertoires in COVID-19. TCRdb's table, derived via immunoSEQ multiplex PCR, lists solely in-frame clones and lacks some. The sample consists of a few hundred thousand clones, 75% to 90% of them appearing once. The sequencing sample was made of PBMCs or T cells enriched from blood (not recorded which). The receptors were sampled from a young man who had recovered from COVID-19. Both conserved end residues are part of each CDR3. The D gene is left open where the match is weak. Clone size is shown for a subset of rows, as once, few, many or a class of expanded clone.

J: TRBJ1-6
size: -
D: -
V: TRBV28
DNA: TGTGCCAGCAGCCTGGGACTTTCGGCCCTCCACTTT
CDR3: CASSLGLSALHF

J: TRBJ2-3
size: -
D: TRBD2
V: TRBV7-9
DNA: TGTGCCAGCAGTACCGGGACTAGCGGCACAGATACGCAGTATTTT
CDR3: CASSTGTSGTDTQYF

J: TRBJ1-4
size: -
D: TRBD1
V: TRBV19
DNA: TGTGCCAGTAGGGGACAGGACAGGGGGGATGAAAAACTGTTTTTT
CDR3: CASRGQDRGDEKLFF

J: TRBJ2-1
size: -
D: -
V: TRBV5-1
DNA: TGCGCCAGCAGGCATGAGGGGACAGGGAGCGGGGGTGAGCAGTTCTTC
CDR3: CASRHEGTGSGGEQFF

J: TRBJ2-4
size: -
D: -
V: TRBV6-1
DNA: TGTGCCAGCAGTGGCCCCAGGACGAAGGGGGGGACATTAAGCGACATTCAGTACTTC
CDR3: CASSGPRTKGGTLSDIQYF

J: TRBJ2-1
size: once
D: -
V: TRBV7-3
DNA: TGTGCCAGCAGCTTAACAGCTGTAGTTATAAATGAGCAGTTCTTC
CDR3: CASSLTAVVINEQFF

J: TRBJ1-3
size: -
D: -
V: TRBV9
DNA: TGTGCCAGCAGCCCACCTGCGGGGGGTCCTTACGGAAACACCATATATTTT
CDR3: CASSPPAGGPYGNTIYF

J: TRBJ2-7
size: -
D: TRBD2
V: TRBV29-1
DNA: TGCAGCGTCGATGGACTAGCGGATCCTCTAGTTTACGAGCAGTACTTC
CDR3: CSVDGLADPLVYEQYF

J: TRBJ2-7
size: -
D: TRBD1
V: TRBV7-8
DNA: TGTGCCAGCAGCTCCCGGACAGGGGTACTTTCCTACGAGCAGTACTTC
CDR3: CASSSRTGVLSYEQYF

J: TRBJ2-7
size: -
D: TRBD1
V: TRBV4-1
DNA: TGCGCCAGCAGCCAATTGGACAGGAGCTCCTACGAGCAGTACTTC
CDR3: CASSQLDRSSYEQYF

J: TRBJ2-7
size: -
D: TRBD1
V: TRBV5-1
DNA: TGCGCCAGCAGGCGTTCACAGGGGGCCCACGAGCAGTACTTC
CDR3: CASRRSQGAHEQYF

J: TRBJ1-2
size: -
D: TRBD1
V: TRBV28
DNA: TGTGCCAGCAGTCGACAGGGGAATGGCTACACCTTC
CDR3: CASSRQGNGYTF

J: TRBJ1-1
size: -
D: TRBD1
V: TRBV29-1
DNA: TGCAGCGTTGCAGGGGGGAACACTGAAGCTTTCTTT
CDR3: CSVAGGNTEAFF

J: TRBJ1-5
size: once
D: -
V: TRBV28
DNA: TGTGCCAGCAGAAACAGGTTAAGAATCAATCAGCCCCAGCATTTT
CDR3: CASRNRLRINQPQHF

J: TRBJ1-2
size: -
D: TRBD1
V: TRBV7-6
DNA: TGTGCCAGCAGCCAAACACTCTCCGGGACAGGTTTCTCTGGCTACACCTTC
CDR3: CASSQTLSGTGFSGYTF

J: TRBJ2-1
size: -
D: TRBD1
V: TRBV5-1
DNA: TGCGCCAGCAGCCAAATAGGACAGGGCTACAATGAGCAGTTCTTC
CDR3: CASSQIGQGYNEQFF

J: TRBJ2-4
size: -
D: -
V: TRBV19
DNA: TGTGCCAGTAGTTCGTACCGGGGAGACATTCAGTACTTC
CDR3: CASSSYRGDIQYF

J: TRBJ2-3
size: -
D: TRBD2
V: TRBV7-2
DNA: TGTGCCAGCAGCTCTTACTTGACTAGCGGGACCGAATACACAGATACGCAGTATTTT
CDR3: CASSSYLTSGTEYTDTQYF

J: TRBJ1-6
size: -
D: -
V: TRBV30
DNA: TGTGCCTGGAAAGGTGCGGAAAATTCACCCCTCCACTTT
CDR3: CAWKGAENSPLHF

J: TRBJ1-2
size: few
D: TRBD1
V: TRBV5-5
DNA: TGTGCCAGCAGCTTGAGCGGACAGGAGAATGGCTACACCTTC
CDR3: CASSLSGQENGYTF

J: TRBJ2-2
size: -
D: -
V: TRBV28
DNA: TGTGCCAGCAGTCCGGGGTTCGCCGGGGAGCTGTTTTTT
CDR3: CASSPGFAGELFF

J: TRBJ2-7
size: -
D: TRBD1
V: TRBV30
DNA: TGTGCCTGGAACAGGGGGAGCTCCTACGAGCAGTACTTC
CDR3: CAWNRGSSYEQYF

J: TRBJ2-7
size: -
D: TRBD1
V: TRBV6-2/TRBV6-3
DNA: TGTGCCAGCAGTTACTCGAGAGACAGGGGACCCTACGAGCAGTACTTC
CDR3: CASSYSRDRGPYEQYF

J: TRBJ2-3
size: -
D: -
V: TRBV21-1
DNA: TGTGCCAGCAGCAATCTGCAAGGCCGGGGAAATACGCAGTATTTT
CDR3: CASSNLQGRGNTQYF

J: TRBJ2-6
size: -
D: -
V: TRBV11-3
DNA: TGTGCCAGCAGCCCCAGGGGGGCCAACGTCCTGACTTTC
CDR3: CASSPRGANVLTF

J: TRBJ1-1
size: -
D: -
V: TRBV7-2
DNA: TGTGCCAGCAGCTTAGCTCGGACAGCTAACACTGAAGCTTTCTTT
CDR3: CASSLARTANTEAFF

J: TRBJ2-3
size: -
D: TRBD2
V: TRBV4-2
DNA: TGTGCCAGCAGCCAAAGAGGCGGGCTAGCGGGAGTCGGGGATACGCAGTATTTT
CDR3: CASSQRGGLAGVGDTQYF

J: TRBJ2-2
size: -
D: TRBD1
V: TRBV7-3
DNA: TGTGCCAGCAGCCGCGACCGGGACAGCAACACCGGGGAGCTGTTTTTT
CDR3: CASSRDRDSNTGELFF

J: TRBJ1-5
size: -
D: -
V: TRBV15
DNA: TGTGCCACCAGCCCTATGGGGGGGCGATACGATCAGCCCCAGCATTTT
CDR3: CATSPMGGRYDQPQHF

J: TRBJ2-7
size: -
D: -
V: TRBV7-2
DNA: TGTGCCAGCAGCTTAGAAACCCAGACCTACGAGCAGTACTTC
CDR3: CASSLETQTYEQYF

J: TRBJ1-5
size: -
D: -
V: TRBV5-6
DNA: TGTGCCAGCAGCTTGGACAGGGCGGAACAGCCCCAGCATTTT
CDR3: CASSLDRAEQPQHF